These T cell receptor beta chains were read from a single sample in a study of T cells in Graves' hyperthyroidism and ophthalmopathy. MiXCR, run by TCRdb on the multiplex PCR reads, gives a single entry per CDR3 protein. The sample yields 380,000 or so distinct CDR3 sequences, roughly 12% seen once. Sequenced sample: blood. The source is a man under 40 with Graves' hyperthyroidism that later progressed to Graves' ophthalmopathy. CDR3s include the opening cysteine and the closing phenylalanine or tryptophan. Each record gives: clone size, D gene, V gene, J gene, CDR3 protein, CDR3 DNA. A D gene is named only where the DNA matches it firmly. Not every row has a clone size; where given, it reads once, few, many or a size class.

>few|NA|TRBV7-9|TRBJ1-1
CASSYVRGVSTEAFF
TGTGCCAGCAGCTACGTCCGGGGGGTGAGCACTGAAGCTTTCTTT
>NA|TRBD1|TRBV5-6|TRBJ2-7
CASSSTNGNTGEPFYEQYF
TGTGCCAGCAGCTCGACGAACGGGAACACAGGGGAACCTTTCTACGAGCAGTACTTC
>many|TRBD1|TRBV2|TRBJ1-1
CASGPTGLNTEAFF
TGTGCCAGCGGGCCGACAGGGTTAAACACTGAAGCTTTCTTT
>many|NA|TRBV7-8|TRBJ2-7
CASSPRDSGYEQYF
TGTGCCAGCAGCCCCCGGGACTCCGGTTACGAGCAGTACTTC
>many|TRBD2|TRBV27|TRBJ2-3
CASSLTGTSSTDTQYF
TGTGCCAGCAGTTTAACCGGGACTAGTAGCACAGATACGCAGTATTTT
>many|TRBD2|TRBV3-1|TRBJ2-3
CASCGGASNTDTQYF
TGTGCCAGCTGCGGGGGGGCCTCTAACACAGATACGCAGTATTTT
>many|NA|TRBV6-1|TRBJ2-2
CASTPGGRHTGELFF
TGTGCCAGCACCCCCGGGGGGCGGCACACCGGGGAGCTGTTTTTT
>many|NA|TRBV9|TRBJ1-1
CASSVDGESGEAFF
TGTGCCAGCAGCGTAGACGGAGAGTCGGGTGAAGCTTTCTTT
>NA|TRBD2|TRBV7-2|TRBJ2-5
CASSLELAGGRGTQYF
TGTGCCAGCAGCTTAGAACTAGCGGGGGGGCGGGGGACCCAGTACTTC
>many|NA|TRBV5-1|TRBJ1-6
CASSLRDSSPLHF
TGCGCCAGCAGCCTCAGGGATAGTTCACCCCTCCACTTT